The clone carrying this TCR beta chain came up many times. Antigen unknown. This sample was taken from a study of Graves' ophthalmopathy and Graves' hyperthyroidism. Points from the study as a whole: Ophthalmopathy progression predictions by the model showed 72.22% specificity and roughly 71% sensitivity. In blood appeared most of the expanded thyroid clonotypes whose frequency exceeded 0.001.

Amplified TCR beta CDR3 regions were obtained using RNA transcripts as template. Amplification began with first-round RT-PCR using HTBI primers, then second-round multiplex PCR was performed. Using its own MiXCR run on the multiplex PCR reads, TCRdb lists one record per CDR3 protein. The sample lists roughly 410,000 distinct CDR3 sequences, approximately 15% occurring once. The germline gives CDR1 MGHRA, CDR2 YSYEKL. V was trimmed by 2 bases and J by 0 bases, leaving 14 bases between them. The CDR3 sequence is 17 residues long. Each hyperthyroidism patient was newly diagnosed, with under 2 months' duration, and aged 18 to 65. As diagnostic evidence, clinical symptoms, serum thyroxine, TRAb, thyroid ultrasound and orbital computed tomography were relied upon.

The TCR was taken from a woman aged 18-30 years with stable Graves' hyperthyroidism. Sequenced sample: peripheral blood. V is TRBV4-1 and J is TRBJ1-5; D not resolved. The CDR3 DNA reads as TGCGCCAGCAGCCAAAATGTTCAGTGGGTTAGCAATCAGCCCCAGCATTTT. Amino acid sequence: CASSQNVQWVSNQPQHF.